This TCR beta chain was identified during a study of blood T cell repertoires in COVID-19. Background on the study: Samples taken during acute and convalescent COVID-19 were collected in the United States, Italy and Spain. PBMCs, B-cell-depleted T cells, or T cells were the source of the cDNA or gDNA that made up the material.

Germline lookup yields CDR1 SGHNT and CDR2 YENEEA. This CDR3 region has 15 residues. V shed 0 bases and J 12 bases; nucleotides not matched to a gene: 9. As handled by the study authors: Scientists estimated how many nucleated cells there were by amplifying reference gene primers. Sequencing used immunoSEQ multiplex PCR; TCRdb keeps in-frame clones, though not all of them. The V and J calls and clone size are taken from that table; D and trimming were inferred from the DNA. In the table there are over 150,000 clones, 70% to 90% of which are singletons. This clonotype originated in a man in his fifties with active or convalescent COVID-19. V usage is TRBV11-3 and J usage is TRBJ2-1; TRBD2 matches 9 bases. The specimen was peripheral blood. The CDR3 DNA is TGTGCCAGCAGCTTAGATTCAATAGCGGGAGCTGGGCAGTTCTTC. Translating it yields CASSLDSIAGAGQFF.